The clone carrying this T cell receptor beta chain was detected many times. Investigators prepared the TCR beta libraries by applying iRepertoire HTBI primers and Arm-PCR of CDR3 regions. A single record per CDR3 protein comes from TCRdb applying MiXCR to the multiplex PCR reads. The sample shows around 420,000 distinct CDR3 sequences, 15% to 19% of them seen only once. This sample was included in a study of regulatory T cells in long-lasting Graves disease. Stated time point: newly diagnosed GD, antithyroid drugs for less than 3 months. Researchers made the TCR library from RNA that was extracted from PBMCs. Germline lookup yields CDR1 MDHEN and CDR2 SYDVKM. V was clipped by 6 bases and J by 2 bases; unmatched bases: 4. There are 14 residues in the CDR3.

This sample comprised peripheral blood mononuclear cells (PBMCs), obtained at new diagnosis, from a patient treated with antithyroid drugs. This chain links TRBV28 with TRBJ1-3; 7 bases are a match to TRBD1. This sequence originates from a female donor with Graves disease. The CDR3 sequence: CASSSTGTGNTIYF. The DNA for the CDR3 is TGTGCCAGCAGCTCGACAGGGACTGGAAACACCATATATTTT.